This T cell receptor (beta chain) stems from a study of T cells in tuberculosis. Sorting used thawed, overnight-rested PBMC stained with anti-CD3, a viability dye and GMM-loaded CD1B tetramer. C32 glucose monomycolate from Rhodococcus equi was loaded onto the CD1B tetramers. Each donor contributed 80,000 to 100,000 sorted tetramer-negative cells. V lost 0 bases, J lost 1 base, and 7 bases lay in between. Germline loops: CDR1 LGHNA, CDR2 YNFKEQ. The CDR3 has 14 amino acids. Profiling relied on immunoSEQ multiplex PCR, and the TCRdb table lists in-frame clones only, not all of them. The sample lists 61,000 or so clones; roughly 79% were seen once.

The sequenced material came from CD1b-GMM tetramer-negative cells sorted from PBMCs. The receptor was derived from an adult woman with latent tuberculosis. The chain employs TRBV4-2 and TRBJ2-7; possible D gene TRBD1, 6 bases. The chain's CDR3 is CASSQDQGSYEQYF. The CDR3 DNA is TGTGCCAGCAGCCAAGATCAGGGGTCCTACGAGCAGTACTTC.